This T cell receptor beta chain stems from a study of T cells after yellow fever vaccination. MiXCR, applied by TCRdb to the 5' RACE reads, yields one record per CDR3 protein. The sample has roughly 320,000 distinct CDR3 sequences, roughly 10% seen once. Deletions cut 3 bases from V and 0 bases from J, with 16 bases between. The CDR3 is 17 residues long. CDR1 LGHNA and CDR2 YSLEER come from the germline V gene. This TCR was sampled from a man between 18 and 35 years old who received the YFV17D yellow fever vaccine. Sequenced material: CD4+ T cells sorted from PBMCs, taken 45 days after the yellow fever booster vaccination. The chain combines TRBV4-3 with TRBJ2-3, with a possible D match to TRBD2 (6 bases). The CDR3 is CASSQELADSSTDTQYF. Here the CDR3 DNA reads TGCGCCAGCAGCCAGGAACTAGCAGACTCTAGCACAGATACGCAGTATTTT.